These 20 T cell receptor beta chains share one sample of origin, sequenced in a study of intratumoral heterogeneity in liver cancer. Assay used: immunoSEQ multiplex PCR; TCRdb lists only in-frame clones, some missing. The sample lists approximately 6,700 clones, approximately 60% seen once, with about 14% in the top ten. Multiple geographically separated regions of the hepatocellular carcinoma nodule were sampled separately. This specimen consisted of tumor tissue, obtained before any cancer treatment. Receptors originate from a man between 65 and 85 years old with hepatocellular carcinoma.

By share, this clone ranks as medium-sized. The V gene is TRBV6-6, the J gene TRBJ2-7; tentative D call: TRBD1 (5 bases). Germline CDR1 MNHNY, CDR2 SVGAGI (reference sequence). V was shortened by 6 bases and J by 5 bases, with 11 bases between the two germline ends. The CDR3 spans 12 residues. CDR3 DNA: TGTGCCAGCAGCAGGGTACGCGACGAGCAGTACGTC. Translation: CASSRVRDEQYV.

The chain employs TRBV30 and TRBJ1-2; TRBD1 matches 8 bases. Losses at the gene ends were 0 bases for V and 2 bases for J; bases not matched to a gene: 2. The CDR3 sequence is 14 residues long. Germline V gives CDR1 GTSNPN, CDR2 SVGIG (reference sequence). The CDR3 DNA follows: TGTGCCTGGAGTGTAGGACAGGGCAACTATGGCTACACCTTC. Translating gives CAWSVGQGNYGYTF.

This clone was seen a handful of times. The chain's CDR3 is CASSLRGQAFSYEQYV. Here the CDR3 DNA reads TGTGCCAGCAGTTTACGGGGACAGGCTTTTTCCTACGAGCAGTACGTC. The V gene is TRBV28, the J gene TRBJ2-7; 8 nucleotides agree with TRBD1. CDR1 and CDR2 (germline): MDHEN, SYDVKM. The trim removed 2 bases at V and 1 base at J, leaving 7 bases unmatched. The CDR3 is 16 amino acids.

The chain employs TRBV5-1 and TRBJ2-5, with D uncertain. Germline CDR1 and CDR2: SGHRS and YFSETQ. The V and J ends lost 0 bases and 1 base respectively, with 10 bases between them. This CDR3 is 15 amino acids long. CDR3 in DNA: TGCGCCAGCAGCTTGGTAGGGCTTTTCCAAGAGACCCAGTACTTC. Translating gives CASSLVGLFQETQYF.

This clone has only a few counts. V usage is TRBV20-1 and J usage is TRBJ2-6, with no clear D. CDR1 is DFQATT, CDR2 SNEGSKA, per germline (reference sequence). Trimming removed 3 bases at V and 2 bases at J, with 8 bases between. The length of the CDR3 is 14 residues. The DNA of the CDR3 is TGCAGTGCTAGTTGGGGAACTGGGGCCAACGTCCTGACTTTC. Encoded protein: CSASWGTGANVLTF.

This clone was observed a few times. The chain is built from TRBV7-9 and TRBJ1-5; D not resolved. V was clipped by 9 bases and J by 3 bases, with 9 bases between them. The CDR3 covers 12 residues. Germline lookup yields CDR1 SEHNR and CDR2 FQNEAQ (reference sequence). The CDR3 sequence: CASCTDNQPQHF. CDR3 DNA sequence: TGTGCCAGTTGTACTGACAATCAGCCCCAGCATTTT.

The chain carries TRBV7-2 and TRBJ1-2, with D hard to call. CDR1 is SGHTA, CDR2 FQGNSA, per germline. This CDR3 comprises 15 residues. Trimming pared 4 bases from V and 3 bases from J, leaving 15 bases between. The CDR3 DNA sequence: TGTGCCAGCAGCTCCCGAAACCTTCAACACTATGGCTACACCTTC. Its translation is CASSSRNLQHYGYTF.

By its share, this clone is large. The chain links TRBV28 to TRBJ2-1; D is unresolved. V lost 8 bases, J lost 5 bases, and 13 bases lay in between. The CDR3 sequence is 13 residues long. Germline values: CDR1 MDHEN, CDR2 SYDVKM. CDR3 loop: CASGPAANNEQFF. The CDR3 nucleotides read TGTGCCAGCGGGCCCGCAGCGAACAATGAGCAGTTCTTC.

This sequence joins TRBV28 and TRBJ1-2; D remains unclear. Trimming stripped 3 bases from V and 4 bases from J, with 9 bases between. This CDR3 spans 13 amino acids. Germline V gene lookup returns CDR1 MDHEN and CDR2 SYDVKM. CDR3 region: CASSFRGVYGYTF. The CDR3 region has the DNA TGTGCCAGCAGTTTCCGAGGCGTCTATGGCTACACCTTC.

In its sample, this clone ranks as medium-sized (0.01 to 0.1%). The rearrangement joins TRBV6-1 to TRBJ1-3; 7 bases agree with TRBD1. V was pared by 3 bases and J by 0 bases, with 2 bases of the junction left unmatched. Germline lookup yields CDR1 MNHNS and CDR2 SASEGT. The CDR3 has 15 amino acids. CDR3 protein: CASSEDRSSGNTIYF. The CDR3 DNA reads TGTGCCAGCAGTGAGGACAGGAGCTCTGGAAACACCATATATTTT.

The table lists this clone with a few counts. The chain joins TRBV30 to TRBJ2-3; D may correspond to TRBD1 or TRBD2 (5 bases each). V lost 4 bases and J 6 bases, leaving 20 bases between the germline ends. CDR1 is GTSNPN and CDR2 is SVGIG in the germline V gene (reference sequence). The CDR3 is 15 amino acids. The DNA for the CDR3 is TGTGCCTGGACCCCCCCGGGGAAATCAGGGGATACGCAGTATTTT. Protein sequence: CAWTPPGKSGDTQYF.

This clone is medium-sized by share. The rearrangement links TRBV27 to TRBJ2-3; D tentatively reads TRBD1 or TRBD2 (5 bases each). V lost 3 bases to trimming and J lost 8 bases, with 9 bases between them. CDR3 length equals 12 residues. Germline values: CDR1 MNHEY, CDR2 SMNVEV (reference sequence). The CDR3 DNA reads TGTGCCAGCAGTTTGGGGGTGGGTACGCAGTATTTT. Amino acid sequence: CASSLGVGTQYF.

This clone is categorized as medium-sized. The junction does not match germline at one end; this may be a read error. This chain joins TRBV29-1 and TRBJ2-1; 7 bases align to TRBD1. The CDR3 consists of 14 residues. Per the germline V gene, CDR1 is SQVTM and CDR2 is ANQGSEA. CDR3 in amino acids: CSVEGTVSYNEQFF. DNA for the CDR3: TGCAGCGTGGAAGGGACAGTAAGCTACAATGAGCAGTTCTTC.

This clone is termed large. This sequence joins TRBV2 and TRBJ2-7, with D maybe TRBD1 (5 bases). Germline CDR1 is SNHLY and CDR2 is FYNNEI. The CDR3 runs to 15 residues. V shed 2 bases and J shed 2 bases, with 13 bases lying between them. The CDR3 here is CASSEMGTGAYEQYF. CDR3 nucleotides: TGTGCCAGCAGTGAAATGGGAACAGGAGCCTACGAGCAGTACTTC.

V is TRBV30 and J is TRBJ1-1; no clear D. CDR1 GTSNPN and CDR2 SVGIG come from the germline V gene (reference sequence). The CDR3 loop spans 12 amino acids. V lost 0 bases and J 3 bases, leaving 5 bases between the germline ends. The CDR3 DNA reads TGTGCCTGGAGTGTATGGGACACTGAAGCTTTCTTT. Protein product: CAWSVWDTEAFF.

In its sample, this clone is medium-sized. CDR3 nucleotides: TGTGCCAGCAGCCAAGGGGCCCAAGAGACCCAGTACTTC. This sequence encodes CASSQGAQETQYF. This sequence joins TRBV4-2 and TRBJ2-5; D call uncertain. In germline, CDR1 is LGHNA, CDR2 YNFKEQ. Trimming removed 1 base from V and 1 base from J, with 4 bases in between. This CDR3 comprises 13 residues.

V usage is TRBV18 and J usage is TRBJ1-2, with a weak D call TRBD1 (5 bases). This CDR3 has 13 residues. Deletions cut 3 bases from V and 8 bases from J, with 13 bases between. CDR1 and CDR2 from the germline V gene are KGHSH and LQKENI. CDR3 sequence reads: CASSPRGADGYTF. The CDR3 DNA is TGTGCCAGCTCACCCCGAGGGGCAGACGGCTACACCTTC.

The CDR3 DNA reads as TGTGCCTGGTCCTCCGGGGTCTACGAGCAGTACTTC. Translation gives CAWSSGVYEQYF. The rearrangement joins TRBV30 to TRBJ2-7; D is perhaps TRBD2 (5 bases). The germline V and J ends were trimmed by 5 bases and 3 bases, with 11 bases remaining between them. Germline V CDR1 and CDR2: GTSNPN, SVGIG (reference sequence). The CDR3 runs 12 residues.

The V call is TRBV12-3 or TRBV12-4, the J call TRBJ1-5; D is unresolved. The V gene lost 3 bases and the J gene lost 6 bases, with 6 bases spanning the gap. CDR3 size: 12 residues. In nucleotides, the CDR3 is TGTGCCAGCAGTTTTCCTGGTCAGCCCCAGCATTTT. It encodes CASSFPGQPQHF.

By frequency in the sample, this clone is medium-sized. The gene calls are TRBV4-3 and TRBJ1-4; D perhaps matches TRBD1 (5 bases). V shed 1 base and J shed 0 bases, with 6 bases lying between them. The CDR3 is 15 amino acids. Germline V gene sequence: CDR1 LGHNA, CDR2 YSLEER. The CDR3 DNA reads TGCGCCAGCAGCCAAGGGGGGGCAACTAATGAAAAACTGTTTTTT. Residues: CASSQGGATNEKLFF.